This T cell receptor (beta chain) was sequenced during a study of CD8+CD57+ T cells in acquired aplastic anemia. The CDR3 has 16 residues. Germline CDR1 and CDR2: SGHAT and FQDESV (reference sequence). V trimming: 5 bases; J trimming: 0 bases; junction bases outside the gene matches: 9. CD8+CD57+ cell expansion, shown by flow cytometry, had occurred in the patients selected for sequencing. The study profiled TCR beta VDJ and CDR3 using genomic DNA as template. TCRdb reprocessed the reads via MiXCR and lists one record per CDR3 protein. The sample lists about 150,000 distinct CDR3 sequences, about 48% occurring once. The table lists this clonotype with a count of one.

V usage is TRBV11-1 and J usage is TRBJ1-1; 7 bases line up with TRBD1. Sequences were obtained from sorted CD4+, CD8+, or CD8+CD57+ T cells (not recorded which) from PBMCs. This clonotype was obtained from a human donor with aplastic anemia. In DNA form, the CDR3 reads TGTGCCAGCAGCCTCGGGACAGAACGCATGAACACTGAAGCTTTCTTT. It is translated as CASSLGTERMNTEAFF. The whole variable domain, remainder taken from reference TRBV11-1 and TRBJ1-1, is EAEVAQSPRYKITEKSQAVAFWCDPISGHATLYWYRQILGQGPELLVQFQDESVVDDSQLPKDRFSAERLKGVDSTLKIQPAELGDSAMYLCASSLGTERMNTEAFFGQGTRLTVV.